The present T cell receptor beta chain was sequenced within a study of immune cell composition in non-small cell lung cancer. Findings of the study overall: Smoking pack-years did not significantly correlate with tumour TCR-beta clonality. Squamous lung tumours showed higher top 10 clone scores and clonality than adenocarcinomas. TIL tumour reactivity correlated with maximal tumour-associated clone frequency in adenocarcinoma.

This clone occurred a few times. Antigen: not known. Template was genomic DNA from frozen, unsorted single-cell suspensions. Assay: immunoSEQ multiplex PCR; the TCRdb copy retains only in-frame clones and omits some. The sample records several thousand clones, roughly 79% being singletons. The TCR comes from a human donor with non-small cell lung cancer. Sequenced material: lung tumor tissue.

CDR3: CASSLVGRGQGTSPLHF. The DNA of the CDR3 is TGCGCCAGCAGCTTGGTCGGTAGGGGACAGGGGACCTCTCCCCTCCACTTT. This chain links TRBV5-1 with TRBJ1-6; 10 bases fit TRBD1. The CDR3 spans 17 residues. The germline gives CDR1 SGHRS, CDR2 YFSETQ. The trim removed 0 bases at V and 13 bases at J, leaving 13 bases unmatched.